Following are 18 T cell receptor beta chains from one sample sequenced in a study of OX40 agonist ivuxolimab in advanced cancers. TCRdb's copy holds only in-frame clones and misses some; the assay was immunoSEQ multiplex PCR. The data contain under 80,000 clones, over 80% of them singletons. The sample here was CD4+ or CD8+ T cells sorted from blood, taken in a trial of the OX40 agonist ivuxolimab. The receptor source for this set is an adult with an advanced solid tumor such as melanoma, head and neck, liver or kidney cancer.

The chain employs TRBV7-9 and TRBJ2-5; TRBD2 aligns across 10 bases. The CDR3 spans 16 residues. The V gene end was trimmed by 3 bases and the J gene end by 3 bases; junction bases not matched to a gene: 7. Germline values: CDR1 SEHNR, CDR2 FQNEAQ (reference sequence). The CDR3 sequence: CASSFWIAGGKETQYF. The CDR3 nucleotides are TGTGCCAGCAGCTTCTGGATAGCGGGGGGTAAAGAGACCCAGTACTTC.

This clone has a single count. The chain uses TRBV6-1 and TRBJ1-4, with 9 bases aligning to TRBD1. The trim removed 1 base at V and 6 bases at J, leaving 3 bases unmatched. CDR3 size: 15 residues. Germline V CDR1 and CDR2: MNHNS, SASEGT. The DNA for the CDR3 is TGTGCCAGCAGTGAAGAGGACAGGGGTGATGAAAAACTGTTTTTT. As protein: CASSEEDRGDEKLFF.

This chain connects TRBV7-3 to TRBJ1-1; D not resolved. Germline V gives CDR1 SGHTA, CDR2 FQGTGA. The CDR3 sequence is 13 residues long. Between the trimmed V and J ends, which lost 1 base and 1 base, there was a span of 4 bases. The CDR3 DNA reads TGTGCCAGCAGCTTAAGTCAGAACACTGAAGCTTTCTTT. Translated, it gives CASSLSQNTEAFF. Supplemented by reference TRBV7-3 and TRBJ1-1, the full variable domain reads GAGVSQTPSNKVTEKGKYVELRCDPISGHTALYWYRQSLGQGPEFLIYFQGTGAADDSGLPNDRFFAVRPEGSVSTLKIQRTERGDSAVYLCASSLSQNTEAFFGQGTRLTVV.

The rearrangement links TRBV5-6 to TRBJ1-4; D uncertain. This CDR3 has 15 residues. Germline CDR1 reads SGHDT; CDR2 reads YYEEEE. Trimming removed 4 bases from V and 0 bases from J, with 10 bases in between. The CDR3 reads CASSPNGPTNEKLFF. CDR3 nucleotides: TGTGCCAGCAGCCCCAATGGCCCAACTAATGAAAAACTGTTTTTT.

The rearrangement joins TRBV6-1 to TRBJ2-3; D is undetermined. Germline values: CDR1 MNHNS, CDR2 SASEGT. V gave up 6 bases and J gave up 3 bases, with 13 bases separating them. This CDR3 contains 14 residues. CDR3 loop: CASRNLGSTDTQYF. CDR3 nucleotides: TGTGCCAGCAGGAACCTAGGGTCGACAGATACGCAGTATTTT.

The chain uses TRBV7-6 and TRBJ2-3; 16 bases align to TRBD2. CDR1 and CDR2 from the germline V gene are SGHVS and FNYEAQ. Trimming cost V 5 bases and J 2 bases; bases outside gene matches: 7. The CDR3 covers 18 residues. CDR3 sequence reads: CASSGPGLAGGITDTQYF. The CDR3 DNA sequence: TGTGCCAGCAGCGGGCCGGGACTAGCGGGAGGGATCACAGATACGCAGTATTTT.

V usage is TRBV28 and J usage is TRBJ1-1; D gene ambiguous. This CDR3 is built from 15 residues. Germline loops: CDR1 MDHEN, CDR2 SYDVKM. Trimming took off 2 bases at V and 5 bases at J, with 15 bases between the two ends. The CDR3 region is CASSLLLSVSTEAFF. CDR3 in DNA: TGTGCCAGCAGTTTACTCTTGAGCGTATCAACTGAAGCTTTCTTT.

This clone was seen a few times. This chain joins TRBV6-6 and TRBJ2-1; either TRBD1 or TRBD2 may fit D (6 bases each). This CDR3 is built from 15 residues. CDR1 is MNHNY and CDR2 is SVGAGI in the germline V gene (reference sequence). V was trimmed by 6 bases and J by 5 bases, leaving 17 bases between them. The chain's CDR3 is CASSQGGTLDNEQFF. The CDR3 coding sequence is TGTGCCAGCAGCCAAGGGGGGACATTAGACAATGAGCAGTTCTTC.

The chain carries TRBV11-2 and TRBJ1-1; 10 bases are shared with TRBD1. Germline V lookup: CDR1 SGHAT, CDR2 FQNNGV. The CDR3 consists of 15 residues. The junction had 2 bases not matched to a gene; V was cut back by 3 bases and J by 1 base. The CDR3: CASSFRTGGNTEAFF. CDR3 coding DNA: TGTGCCAGCAGCTTCAGGACAGGGGGGAACACTGAAGCTTTCTTT.

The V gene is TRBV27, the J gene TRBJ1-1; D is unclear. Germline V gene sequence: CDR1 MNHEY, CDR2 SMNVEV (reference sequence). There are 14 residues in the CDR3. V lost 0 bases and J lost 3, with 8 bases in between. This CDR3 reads CASSLSAGDTEAFF. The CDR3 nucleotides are TGTGCCAGCAGTTTATCGGCGGGAGACACTGAAGCTTTCTTT.

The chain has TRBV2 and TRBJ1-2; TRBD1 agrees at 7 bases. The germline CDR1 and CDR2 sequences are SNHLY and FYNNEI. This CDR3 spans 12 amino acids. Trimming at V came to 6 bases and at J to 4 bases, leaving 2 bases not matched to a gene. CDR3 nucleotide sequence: TGTGCCAGCAGGGGGACAGTCTATGGCTACACCTTC. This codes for CASRGTVYGYTF. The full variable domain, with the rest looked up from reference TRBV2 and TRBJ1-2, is EPEVTQTPSHQVTQMGQEVILRCVPISNHLYFYWYRQILGQKVEFLVSFYNNEISEKSEIFDDQFSVERPDGSNFTLKIRSTKLEDSAMYFCASRGTVYGYTFGSGTRLTVV.

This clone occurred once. The CDR3 is CASSLGERTEAFF. CDR3 in DNA: TGTGCCAGCAGTTTAGGGGAGAGGACTGAAGCTTTCTTT. The chain recombines TRBV6-5 with TRBJ1-1; TRBD1 might be the D (5 bases). The length of the CDR3 is 13 residues. Looked up from germline, CDR1 is MNHEY and CDR2 is SVGAGI. V gave up 4 bases and J gave up 5 bases, with 11 bases separating them.

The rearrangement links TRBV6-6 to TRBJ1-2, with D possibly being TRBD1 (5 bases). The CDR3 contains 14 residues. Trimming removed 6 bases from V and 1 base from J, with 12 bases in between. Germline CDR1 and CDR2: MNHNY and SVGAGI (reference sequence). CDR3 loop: CASRRGRINYGYTF. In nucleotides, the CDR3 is TGTGCCAGCAGGAGGGGACGGATTAACTATGGCTACACCTTC.

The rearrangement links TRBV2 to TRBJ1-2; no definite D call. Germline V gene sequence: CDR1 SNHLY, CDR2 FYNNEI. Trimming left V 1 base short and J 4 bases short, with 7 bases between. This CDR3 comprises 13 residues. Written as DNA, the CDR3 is TGTGCCAGCAGTGAAGACTCAGGCTATGGCTACACCTTC. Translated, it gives CASSEDSGYGYTF.

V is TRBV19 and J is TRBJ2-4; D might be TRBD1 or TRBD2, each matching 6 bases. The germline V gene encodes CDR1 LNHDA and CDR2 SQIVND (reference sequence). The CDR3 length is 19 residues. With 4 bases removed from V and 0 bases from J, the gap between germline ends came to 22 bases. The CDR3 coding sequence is TGTGCCAGTAGTACCTTCTGGAGGGAAGGGGGGCTAGCCAAAAACATTCAGTACTTC. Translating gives CASSTFWREGGLAKNIQYF.

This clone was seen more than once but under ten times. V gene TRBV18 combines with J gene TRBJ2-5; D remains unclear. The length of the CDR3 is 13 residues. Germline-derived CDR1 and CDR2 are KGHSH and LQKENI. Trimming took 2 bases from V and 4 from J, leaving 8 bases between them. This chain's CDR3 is CASSPRATETQYF. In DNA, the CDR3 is TGTGCCAGCTCACCAAGGGCAACAGAGACCCAGTACTTC.

In nucleotides, the CDR3 is TGTGCCAGCGGGGGGGGGCCTGGGCAGCCCCAGCATTTT. This sequence encodes CASGGGPGQPQHF. The rearrangement uses TRBV6-1 and TRBJ1-5, with TRBD1 as a possible D gene (6 bases). The CDR3 length is 13 residues. Trimming took 8 bases from V and 7 from J, leaving 15 bases between them. Per germline, CDR1 MNHNS and CDR2 SASEGT.

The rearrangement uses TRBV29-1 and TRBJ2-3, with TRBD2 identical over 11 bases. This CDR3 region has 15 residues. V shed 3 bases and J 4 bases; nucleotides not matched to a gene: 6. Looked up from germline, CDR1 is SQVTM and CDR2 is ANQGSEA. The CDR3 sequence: CSVEIAGGQADTQYF. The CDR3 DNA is TGCAGCGTTGAGATAGCGGGGGGGCAAGCAGATACGCAGTATTTT.